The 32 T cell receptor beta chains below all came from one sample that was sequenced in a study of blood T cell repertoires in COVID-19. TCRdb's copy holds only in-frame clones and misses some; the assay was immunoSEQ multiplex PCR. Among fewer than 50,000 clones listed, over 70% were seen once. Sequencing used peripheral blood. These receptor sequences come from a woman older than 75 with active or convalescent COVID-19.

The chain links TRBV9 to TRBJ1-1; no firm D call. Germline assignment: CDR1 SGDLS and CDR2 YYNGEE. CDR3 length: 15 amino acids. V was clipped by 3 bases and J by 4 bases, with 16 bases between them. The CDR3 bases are TGTGCCAGCAGCGCCCGGTTGGAGGTGGGCACTGAAGCTTTCTTT. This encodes CASSARLEVGTEAFF.

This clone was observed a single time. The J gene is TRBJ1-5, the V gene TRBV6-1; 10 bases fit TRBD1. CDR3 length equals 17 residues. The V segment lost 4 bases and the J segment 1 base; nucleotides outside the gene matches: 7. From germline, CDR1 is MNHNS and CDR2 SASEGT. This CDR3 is CASSAGTGDLSNQPQHF. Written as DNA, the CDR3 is TGTGCCAGCAGTGCGGGGACAGGGGACCTAAGCAATCAGCCCCAGCATTTT.

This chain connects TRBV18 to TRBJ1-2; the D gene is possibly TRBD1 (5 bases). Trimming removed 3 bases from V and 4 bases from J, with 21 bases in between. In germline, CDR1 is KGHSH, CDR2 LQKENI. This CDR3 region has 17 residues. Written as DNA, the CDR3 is TGTGCCAGCTCACCGGACATAGCAAGGGAAAGGGGCTATGGCTACACCTTC. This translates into CASSPDIARERGYGYTF.

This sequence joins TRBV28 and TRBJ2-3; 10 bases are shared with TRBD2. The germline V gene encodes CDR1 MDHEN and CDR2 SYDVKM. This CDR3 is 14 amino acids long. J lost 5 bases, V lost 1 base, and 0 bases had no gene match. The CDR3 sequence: CASSLLAGGDTQYF. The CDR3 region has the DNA TGTGCCAGCAGTTTATTAGCGGGAGGAGATACGCAGTATTTT.

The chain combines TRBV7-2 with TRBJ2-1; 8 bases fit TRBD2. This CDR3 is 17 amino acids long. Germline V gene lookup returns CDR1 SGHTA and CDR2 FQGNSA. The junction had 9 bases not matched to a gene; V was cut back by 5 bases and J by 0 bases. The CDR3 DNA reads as TGTGCCAGCAGCCGGCGACTAGCGACAAGCTCCTACAATGAGCAGTTCTTC. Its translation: CASSRRLATSSYNEQFF.

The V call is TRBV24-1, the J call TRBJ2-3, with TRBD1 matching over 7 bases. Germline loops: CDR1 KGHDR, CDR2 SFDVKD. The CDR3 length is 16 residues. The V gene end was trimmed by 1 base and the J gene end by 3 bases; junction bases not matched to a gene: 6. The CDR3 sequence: CATSDFVGGQTDTQYF. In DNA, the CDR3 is TGTGCCACCAGTGATTTTGTAGGGGGCCAAACAGATACGCAGTATTTT.

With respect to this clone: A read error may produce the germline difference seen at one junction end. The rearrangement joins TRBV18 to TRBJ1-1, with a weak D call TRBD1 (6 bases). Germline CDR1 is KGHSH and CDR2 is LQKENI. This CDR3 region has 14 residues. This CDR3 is CASSPSQGNAEAFF. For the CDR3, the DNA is TGTGCCAGCTCACCATCCCAGGGGAACGCTGAAGCTTTCTTT.

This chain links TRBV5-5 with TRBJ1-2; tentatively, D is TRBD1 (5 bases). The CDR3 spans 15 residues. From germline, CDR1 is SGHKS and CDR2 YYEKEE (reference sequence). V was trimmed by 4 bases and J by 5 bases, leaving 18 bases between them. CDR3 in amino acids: CASSPLEGGEYGYTF. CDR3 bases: TGTGCCAGCAGCCCTTTGGAGGGAGGGGAGTATGGCTACACCTTC.

CDR3 bases: TGTGCCAGCAGCCCATCAGGGAACACTAATGAAAAACTGTTTTTT. Protein product: CASSPSGNTNEKLFF. The V call is TRBV5-5, the J call TRBJ1-4; possibly TRBD1 for D (5 bases). Germline CDR1 SGHKS, CDR2 YYEKEE (reference sequence). V gave up 4 bases and J gave up 2 bases, with 12 bases separating them. The CDR3 totals 15 residues. The variable domain in full, completed from reference TRBV5-5 and TRBJ1-4, reads DAGVTQSPTHLIKTRGQQVTLRCSPISGHKSVSWYQQVLGQGPQFIFQYYEKEERGRGNFPDRFSARQFPNYSSELNVNALLLGDSALYLCASSPSGNTNEKLFFGSGTQLSVL.

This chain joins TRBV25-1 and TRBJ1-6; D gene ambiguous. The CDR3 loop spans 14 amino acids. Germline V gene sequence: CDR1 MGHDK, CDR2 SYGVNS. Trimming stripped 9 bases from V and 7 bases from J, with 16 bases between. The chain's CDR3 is CASKMETENSPLHF. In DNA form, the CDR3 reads TGTGCCAGTAAGATGGAGACGGAAAATTCACCCCTCCACTTT.

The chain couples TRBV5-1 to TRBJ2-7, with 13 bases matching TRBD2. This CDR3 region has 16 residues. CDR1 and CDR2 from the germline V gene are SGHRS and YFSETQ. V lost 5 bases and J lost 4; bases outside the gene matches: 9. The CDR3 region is CASRSGLAGVIYEQYF. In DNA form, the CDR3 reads TGCGCCAGCAGAAGCGGACTAGCGGGAGTTATTTACGAGCAGTACTTC. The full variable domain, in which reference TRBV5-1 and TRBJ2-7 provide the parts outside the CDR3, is KAGVTQTPRYLIKTRGQQVTLSCSPISGHRSVSWYQQTPGQGLQFLFEYFSETQRNKGNFPGRFSGRQFSNSRSEMNVSTLELGDSALYLCASRSGLAGVIYEQYFGPGTRLTVT.

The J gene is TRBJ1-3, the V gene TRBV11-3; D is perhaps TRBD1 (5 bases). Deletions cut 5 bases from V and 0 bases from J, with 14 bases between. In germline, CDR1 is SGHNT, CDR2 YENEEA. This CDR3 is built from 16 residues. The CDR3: CASSGGGATSGNTIYF. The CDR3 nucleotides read TGTGCCAGCAGCGGAGGAGGGGCGACCTCTGGAAACACCATATATTTT.

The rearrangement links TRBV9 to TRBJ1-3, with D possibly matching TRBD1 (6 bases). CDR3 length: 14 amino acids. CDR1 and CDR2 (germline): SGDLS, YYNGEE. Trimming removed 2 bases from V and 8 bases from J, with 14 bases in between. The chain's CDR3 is CASSVAGQPDTIYF. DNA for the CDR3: TGTGCCAGCAGCGTGGCAGGACAGCCGGACACCATATATTTT.

The CDR3 bases are TGTGCCAGCAGCTTAGGACCCCTCCGGAGCGGGAGGGACAATGAGCAGTTCTTC. It translates to CASSLGPLRSGRDNEQFF. This chain connects TRBV7-6 to TRBJ2-1; 10 positions match TRBD2. This CDR3 has 18 amino acids. The V and J ends lost 1 base and 5 bases, in that order; junction bases with no gene match: 11. Germline V gives CDR1 SGHVS, CDR2 FNYEAQ.

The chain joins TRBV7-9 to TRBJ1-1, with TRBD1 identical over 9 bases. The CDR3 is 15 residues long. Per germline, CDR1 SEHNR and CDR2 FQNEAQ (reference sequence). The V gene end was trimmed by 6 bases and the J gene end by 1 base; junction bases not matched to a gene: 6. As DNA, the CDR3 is TGTGCCAGCAGGCCCGGGACAGGGAGGAACACTGAAGCTTTCTTT. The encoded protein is CASRPGTGRNTEAFF.

CDR3 amino acids: CASSPRDRDTGELFF. The DNA for the CDR3 is TGTGCCAGCTCACCACGGGACAGGGACACCGGGGAGCTGTTTTTT. The chain recombines TRBV18 with TRBJ2-2; TRBD1 matches at 9 bases. The CDR3 totals 15 residues. Germline lookup yields CDR1 KGHSH and CDR2 LQKENI. Unmatched junction bases numbered 0, after V lost 1 base and J lost 3 bases.

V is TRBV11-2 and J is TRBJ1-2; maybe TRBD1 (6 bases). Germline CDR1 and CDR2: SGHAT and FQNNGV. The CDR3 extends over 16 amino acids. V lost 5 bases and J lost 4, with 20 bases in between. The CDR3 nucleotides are TGTGCCAGCAGCCCCAGCGGGGGACACCGTACCTATGGCTACACCTTC. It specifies CASSPSGGHRTYGYTF.

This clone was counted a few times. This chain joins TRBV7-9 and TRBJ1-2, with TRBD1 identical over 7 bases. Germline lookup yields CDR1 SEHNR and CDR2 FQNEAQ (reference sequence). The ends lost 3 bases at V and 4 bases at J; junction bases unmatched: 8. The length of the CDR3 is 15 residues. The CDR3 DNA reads TGTGCCAGCAGCTTCGGACAGGAGGGGATCTATGGCTACACCTTC. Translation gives CASSFGQEGIYGYTF.

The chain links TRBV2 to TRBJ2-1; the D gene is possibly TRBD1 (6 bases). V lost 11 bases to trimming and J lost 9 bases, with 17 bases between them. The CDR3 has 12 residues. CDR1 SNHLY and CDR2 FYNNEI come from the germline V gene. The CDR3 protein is CAGLILGGEQFF. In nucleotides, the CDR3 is TGTGCCGGTTTAATACTAGGGGGTGAGCAGTTCTTC.

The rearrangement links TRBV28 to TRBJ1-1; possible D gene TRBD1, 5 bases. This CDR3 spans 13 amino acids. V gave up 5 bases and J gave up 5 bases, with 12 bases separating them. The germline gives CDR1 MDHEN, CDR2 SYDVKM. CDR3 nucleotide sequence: TGTGCCAGCAGTATCCCTAGGGGAACTGAAGCTTTCTTT. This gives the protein CASSIPRGTEAFF.

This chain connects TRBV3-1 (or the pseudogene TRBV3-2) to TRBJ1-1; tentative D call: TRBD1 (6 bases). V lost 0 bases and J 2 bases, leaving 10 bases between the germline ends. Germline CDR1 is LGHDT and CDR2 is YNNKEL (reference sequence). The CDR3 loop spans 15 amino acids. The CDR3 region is CASSQELGANTEAFF. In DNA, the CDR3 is TGTGCCAGCAGCCAAGAGTTGGGGGCAAACACTGAAGCTTTCTTT.

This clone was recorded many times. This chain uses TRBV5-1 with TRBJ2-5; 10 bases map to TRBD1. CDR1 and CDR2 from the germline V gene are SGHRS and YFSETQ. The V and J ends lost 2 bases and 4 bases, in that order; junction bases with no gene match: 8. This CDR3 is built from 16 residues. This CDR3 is CASSLVDRGRGETQYF. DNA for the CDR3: TGCGCCAGCAGCTTAGTCGACAGGGGGCGAGGAGAGACCCAGTACTTC.

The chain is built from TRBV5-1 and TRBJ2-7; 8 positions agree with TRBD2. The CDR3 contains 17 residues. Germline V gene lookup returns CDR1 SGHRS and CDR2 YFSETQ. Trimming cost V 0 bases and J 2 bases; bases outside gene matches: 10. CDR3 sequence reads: CASSLGMSSGATYEQYF. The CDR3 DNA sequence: TGCGCCAGCAGCTTGGGAATGAGTAGCGGGGCTACCTACGAGCAGTACTTC.

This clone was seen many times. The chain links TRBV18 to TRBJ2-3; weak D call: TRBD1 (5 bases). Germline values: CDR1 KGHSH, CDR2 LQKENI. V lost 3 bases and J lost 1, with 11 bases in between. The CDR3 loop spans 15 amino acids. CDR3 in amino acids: CASSPQGPGTDTQYF. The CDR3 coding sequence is TGTGCCAGCTCACCCCAGGGCCCCGGCACAGATACGCAGTATTTT.

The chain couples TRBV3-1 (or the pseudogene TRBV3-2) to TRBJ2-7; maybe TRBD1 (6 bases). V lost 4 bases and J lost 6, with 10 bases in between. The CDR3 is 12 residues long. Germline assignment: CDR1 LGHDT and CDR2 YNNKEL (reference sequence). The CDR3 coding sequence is TGTGCCAGCAGCCTTCAGGGGCGCGAGCAGTACTTC. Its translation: CASSLQGREQYF.

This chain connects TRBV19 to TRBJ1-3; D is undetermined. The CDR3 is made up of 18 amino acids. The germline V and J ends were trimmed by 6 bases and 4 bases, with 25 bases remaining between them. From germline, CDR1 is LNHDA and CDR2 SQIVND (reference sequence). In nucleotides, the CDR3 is TGTGCCAGTAGCCCCCCGCCCTCGCGCGCTAGGTCCGGAAACACCATATATTTT. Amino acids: CASSPPPSRARSGNTIYF.

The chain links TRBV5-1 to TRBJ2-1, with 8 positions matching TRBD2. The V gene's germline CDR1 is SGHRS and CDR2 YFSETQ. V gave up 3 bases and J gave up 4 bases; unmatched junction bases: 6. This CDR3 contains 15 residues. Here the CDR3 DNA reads TGCGCCAGCAGCTGGGGCGGGGGGCTTTACAATGAGCAGTTCTTC. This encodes CASSWGGGLYNEQFF.

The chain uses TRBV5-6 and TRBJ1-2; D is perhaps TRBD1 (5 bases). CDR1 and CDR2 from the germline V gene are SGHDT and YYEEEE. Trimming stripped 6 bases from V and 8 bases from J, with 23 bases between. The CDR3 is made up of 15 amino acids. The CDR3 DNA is TGTGCCAGCACAGGGCAGGCCTTAGTTTTTCGAGGCTACACCTTC. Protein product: CASTGQALVFRGYTF.

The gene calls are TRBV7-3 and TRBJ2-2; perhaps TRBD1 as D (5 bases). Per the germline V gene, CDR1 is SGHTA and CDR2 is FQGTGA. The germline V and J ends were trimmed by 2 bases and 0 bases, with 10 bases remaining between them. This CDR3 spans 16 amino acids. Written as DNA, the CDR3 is TGTGCCAGCAGCTTAGCAGGGTCGACGAACACCGGGGAGCTGTTTTTT. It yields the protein CASSLAGSTNTGELFF.

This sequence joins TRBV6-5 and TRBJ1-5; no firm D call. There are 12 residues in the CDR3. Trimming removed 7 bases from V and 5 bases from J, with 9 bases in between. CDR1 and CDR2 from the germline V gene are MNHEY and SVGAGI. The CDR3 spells CASTLGDQPQHF. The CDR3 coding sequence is TGTGCCAGCACCCTTGGAGATCAGCCCCAGCATTTT.

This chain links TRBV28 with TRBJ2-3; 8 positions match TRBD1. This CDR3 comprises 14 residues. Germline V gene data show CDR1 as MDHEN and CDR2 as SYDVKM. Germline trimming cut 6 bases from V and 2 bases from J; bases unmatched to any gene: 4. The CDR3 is CASRDRAFTDTQYF. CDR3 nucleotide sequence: TGTGCCAGCAGGGACAGGGCATTCACAGATACGCAGTATTTT.

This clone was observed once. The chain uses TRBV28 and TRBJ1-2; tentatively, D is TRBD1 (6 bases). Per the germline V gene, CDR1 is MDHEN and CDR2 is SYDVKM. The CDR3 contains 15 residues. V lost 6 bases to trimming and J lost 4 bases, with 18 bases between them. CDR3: CASSRYATGGYGYTF. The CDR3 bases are TGTGCCAGCAGCCGCTACGCGACAGGTGGCTATGGCTACACCTTC.